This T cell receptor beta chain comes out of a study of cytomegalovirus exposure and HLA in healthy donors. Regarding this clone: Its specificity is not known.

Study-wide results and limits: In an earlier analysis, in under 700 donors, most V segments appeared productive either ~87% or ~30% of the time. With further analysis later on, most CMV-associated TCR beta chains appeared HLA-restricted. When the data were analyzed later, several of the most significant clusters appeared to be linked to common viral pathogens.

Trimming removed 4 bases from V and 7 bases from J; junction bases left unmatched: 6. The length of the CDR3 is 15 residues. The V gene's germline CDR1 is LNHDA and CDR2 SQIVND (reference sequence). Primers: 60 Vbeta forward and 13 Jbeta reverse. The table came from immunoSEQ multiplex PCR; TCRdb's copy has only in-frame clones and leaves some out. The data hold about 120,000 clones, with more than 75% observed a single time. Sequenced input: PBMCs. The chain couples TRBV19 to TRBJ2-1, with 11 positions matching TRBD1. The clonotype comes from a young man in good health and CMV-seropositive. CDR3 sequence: CASSTGQGAWNEQFF. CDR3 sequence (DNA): TGTGCCAGTAGTACAGGACAGGGGGCCTGGAATGAGCAGTTCTTC.